Following are 22 T cell receptor beta chains from one sample sequenced in a study of blood T cell repertoires in COVID-19 (dated by TCRdb to the early 2020s). Library preparation employed the immunoSEQ multiplex PCR assay. The source is immuneACCESS, and TCRdb retained only in-frame sequences with V and J called. Part of the clones is not carried over; for the studies checked, unresolved V genes explain less than half of this, and the remainder is unexplained. The sample data list 160,000 or so clones, and approximately 75% of these were observed just once. Of the sample, 11% falls within the top ten clones. Sequencing input: peripheral blood. Receptor source: a human donor in a cohort sampled during active COVID-19.

In its sample, this clone was seen once. The rearrangement uses TRBV7-8 and TRBJ2-7; TRBD2 matches 9 bases. The trim removed 4 bases at V and 2 bases at J, leaving 9 bases unmatched. The CDR3 has 16 residues. In germline, CDR1 is SGHVS, CDR2 FQNEAQ. The CDR3 bases are TGTGCCAGCAGCTGGGATCTAGCGGGATCCCCCTACGAGCAGTACTTC. Translating it yields CASSWDLAGSPYEQYF.

DNA for the CDR3: TGTGCCTGGAGTGTACAATTGGGGAGGACCCAGTACTTC. This sequence encodes CAWSVQLGRTQYF. The V call is TRBV30, the J call TRBJ2-5; a weak D match, TRBD2 (5 bases). The CDR3 is made up of 13 amino acids. The V gene's germline CDR1 is GTSNPN and CDR2 SVGIG (reference sequence). The V end lost 0 bases, the J end lost 7 bases, and 12 bases lay between the germline ends. Full variable domain (remainder filled in from reference TRBV30 and TRBJ2-5): SQTIHQWPATLVQPVGSPLSLECTVEGTSNPNLYWYRQAAGRGLQLLFYSVGIGQISSEVPQNLSASRPQDRQFILSSKKLLLSDSGFYLCAWSVQLGRTQYFGPGTRLLVL.

Only a few counts were recorded for this clone. V usage is TRBV19 and J usage is TRBJ1-1, with D perhaps matching TRBD1 (6 bases). CDR3 size: 15 residues. V was cut by 3 bases and J by 6 bases, with 17 bases left in between. CDR1 and CDR2 from the germline V gene are LNHDA and SQIVND (reference sequence). CDR3 amino acids: CASSIGRGAWAEAFF. DNA of the CDR3: TGTGCCAGTAGTATTGGGCGGGGGGCATGGGCTGAAGCTTTCTTT.

This clone is a singleton in its sample. The chain is built from TRBV7-2 and TRBJ1-1, with unresolved D. The V end lost 1 base, the J end lost 0 bases, and 9 bases lay between the germline ends. CDR1 is SGHTA and CDR2 is FQGNSA in the germline V gene. CDR3 length: 15 amino acids. The CDR3 protein is CASSLGGGMNTEAFF. CDR3 DNA sequence: TGTGCCAGCAGCTTAGGAGGAGGGATGAACACTGAAGCTTTCTTT.

CDR3 amino acids: CASSFHEQGTPLHF. The CDR3 region has the DNA TGTGCCAGCAGTTTCCATGAACAGGGTACACCCCTCCACTTT. The chain has TRBV27 and TRBJ1-6, with D possibly matching TRBD1 (6 bases). Germline V gives CDR1 MNHEY, CDR2 SMNVEV (reference sequence). The CDR3 totals 14 residues. V lost 3 bases and J lost 11, with 14 bases in between.

The J gene is TRBJ2-1, the V gene TRBV6-5; 8 positions agree with TRBD2. From germline, CDR1 is MNHEY and CDR2 SVGAGI. This CDR3 is built from 13 residues. J gave up 15 bases and V 6 bases, and 13 bases lay outside the gene matches. The CDR3 nucleotides are TGTGCCAGCAGGGGCCCCTCTAGCGGGTATTTGTTCTTC. This codes for CASRGPSSGYLFF.

The chain links TRBV19 to TRBJ1-5; D uncertain. This CDR3 spans 11 amino acids. Trimming removed 5 bases at V and 7 bases at J, with 6 bases between. Germline CDR1 LNHDA, CDR2 SQIVND (reference sequence). The CDR3 region has the DNA TGTGCCAGTAGTCAGAACCAGCCCCAGCATTTT. Its protein is CASSQNQPQHF.

This clone has only a few counts. The genes are TRBV3-1 (or the pseudogene TRBV3-2) and TRBJ2-5; D is unresolved. The CDR3 loop spans 14 amino acids. Looked up from germline, CDR1 is LGHDT and CDR2 is YNNKEL (reference sequence). Trimming stripped 4 bases from V and 1 base from J, with 10 bases between. CDR3 nucleotides: TGTGCCAGCAGCCGTCTAGAATTCCAAGAGACCCAGTACTTC. It codes for CASSRLEFQETQYF.

This clone showed up just a few times. This chain links TRBV30 with TRBJ1-6; 7 nucleotides line up with TRBD1. The germline V gene encodes CDR1 GTSNPN and CDR2 SVGIG (reference sequence). The CDR3 is made up of 15 amino acids. V trimming: 3 bases; J trimming: 9 bases; junction bases outside the gene matches: 11. CDR3 in amino acids: CAWSRDSGFVSPLHF. The CDR3 DNA reads TGTGCCTGGAGCCGGGACAGTGGATTTGTTTCACCCCTCCACTTT. Looking up the rest from reference TRBV30 and TRBJ1-6 gives the full variable domain: SQTIHQWPATLVQPVGSPLSLECTVEGTSNPNLYWYRQAAGRGLQLLFYSVGIGQISSEVPQNLSASRPQDRQFILSSKKLLLSDSGFYLCAWSRDSGFVSPLHFGNGTRLTVT.

V gene TRBV6-5 combines with J gene TRBJ1-2, with D maybe TRBD1 (5 bases). The CDR3 is made up of 16 amino acids. V dropped 4 bases and J dropped 0 bases, with 15 bases sitting between them. The germline gives CDR1 MNHEY, CDR2 SVGAGI. The CDR3 spells CASSSGEAVTNYGYTF. The CDR3 DNA sequence: TGTGCCAGCAGTTCGGGGGAGGCAGTCACTAACTATGGCTACACCTTC.

There are a few counts of this clone. J is TRBJ2-4 and V is TRBV6-5; possibly TRBD1 for D (5 bases). This CDR3 is 14 amino acids long. Trimming cost V 8 bases and J 3 bases, with 14 bases left between them. Germline CDR1 reads MNHEY; CDR2 reads SVGAGI. CDR3 nucleotide sequence: TGTGCCAGCCTTACCCAGGGTAGCAAAAACATTCAGTACTTC. Protein product: CASLTQGSKNIQYF.

The chain employs TRBV5-6 and TRBJ1-1; D is perhaps TRBD1 (6 bases). V was cut by 4 bases and J by 0 bases, with 10 bases left in between. This CDR3 has 14 residues. Germline V gene sequence: CDR1 SGHDT, CDR2 YYEEEE. CDR3 protein: CASSRTVMNTEAFF. The DNA of the CDR3 is TGTGCCAGCAGCAGGACAGTTATGAACACTGAAGCTTTCTTT.

This clone was seen just once. The gene calls are TRBV19 and TRBJ2-5, with 11 bases fitting TRBD2. Trimming cost V 6 bases and J 6 bases; bases outside gene matches: 12. The CDR3 has 16 residues. Germline CDR1 and CDR2: LNHDA and SQIVND (reference sequence). The CDR3 loop reads CASSRTTSGGQKTQYF. In DNA form, the CDR3 reads TGTGCCAGTAGCCGCACCACTAGCGGGGGTCAAAAGACCCAGTACTTC. The complete variable domain, with remaining parts taken from reference TRBV19 and TRBJ2-5, reads DGGITQSPKYLFRKEGQNVTLSCEQNLNHDAMYWYRQDPGQGLRLIYYSQIVNDFQKGDIAEGYSVSREKKESFPLTVTSAQKNPTAFYLCASSRTTSGGQKTQYFGPGTRLLVL.

This clone was picked up one time. The chain couples TRBV24-1 to TRBJ1-1; D remains unclear. The V end lost 11 bases, the J end lost 5 bases, and 11 bases lay between the germline ends. This CDR3 contains 11 residues. Germline CDR1 reads KGHDR; CDR2 reads SFDVKD. CDR3 DNA sequence: TGTGCCAAGGAGAATGGGACTGAAGCTTTCTTT. This gives the protein CAKENGTEAFF.

The chain joins TRBV30 to TRBJ1-3; 8 nucleotides agree with TRBD1. This CDR3 has 13 residues. J was trimmed by 3 bases and V by 5 bases; bases with no gene match: 3. The germline CDR1 and CDR2 sequences are GTSNPN and SVGIG (reference sequence). The DNA for the CDR3 is TGTGCCTGGCTACAGGGGGATGGAAACACCATATATTTT. Translation: CAWLQGDGNTIYF.

The chain employs TRBV7-2 and TRBJ2-2; TRBD2 might be the D (5 bases). The V and J ends lost 0 bases and 10 bases respectively, with 18 bases between them. Germline V gene data show CDR1 as SGHTA and CDR2 as FQGNSA. The CDR3 totals 16 residues. In DNA form, the CDR3 reads TGTGCCAGCAGCTTAGCGTCTTTGAAAGCGGCCTCGGAGCTGTTTTTT. Translated, it gives CASSLASLKAASELFF.

This chain joins TRBV3-1 (or the pseudogene TRBV3-2) and TRBJ1-2; 9 bases are shared with TRBD1. The CDR3 loop spans 12 amino acids. The V gene's germline CDR1 is LGHDT and CDR2 YNNKEL (reference sequence). V was clipped by 5 bases and J by 7 bases; unmatched bases: 2. The CDR3 sequence is CASSLQGAGYTF. CDR3 bases: TGTGCCAGCAGCTTACAGGGGGCTGGCTACACCTTC.

The chain carries TRBV27 and TRBJ1-1; 8 nucleotides line up with TRBD1. Trimming took 6 bases from V and 3 from J; bases not matched to a gene: 3. The V gene's germline CDR1 is MNHEY and CDR2 SMNVEV (reference sequence). This CDR3 is 13 amino acids long. The DNA for the CDR3 is TGTGCCAGCAGGGACAGGGCGGACACTGAAGCTTTCTTT. This translates into CASRDRADTEAFF.

The rearrangement joins TRBV28 to TRBJ2-2; D is uncertain. Germline values: CDR1 MDHEN, CDR2 SYDVKM. This CDR3 has 11 residues. V dropped 6 bases and J dropped 4 bases, with 3 bases sitting between them. DNA of the CDR3: TGTGCCAGCAGGGCCACCGGGGAGCTGTTTTTT. Protein product: CASRATGELFF.

The rearrangement links TRBV9 to TRBJ1-1, with D unclear. The CDR3 totals 13 residues. With 5 bases removed from V and 3 bases from J, the gap between germline ends came to 11 bases. The germline gives CDR1 SGDLS, CDR2 YYNGEE. The CDR3 loop is CASRREIDTEAFF. The CDR3 DNA sequence: TGTGCCAGCAGGAGGGAGATTGACACTGAAGCTTTCTTT.

CDR3 amino acids: CASNPQGMNTEAFF. The DNA of the CDR3 is TGTGCCAGCAATCCTCAGGGAATGAACACTGAAGCTTTCTTT. The rearrangement joins TRBV6-6 to TRBJ1-1; maybe TRBD1 (5 bases). This CDR3 comprises 14 residues. Germline CDR1 and CDR2: MNHNY and SVGAGI (reference sequence). V was trimmed by 7 bases and J by 0 bases, leaving 12 bases between them.

J is TRBJ2-3 and V is TRBV6-5, with 8 bases identical to TRBD2. This CDR3 is 13 amino acids long. Per germline, CDR1 MNHEY and CDR2 SVGAGI. CDR3 sequence (DNA): TGTAGGGCGGGGGGAGAATACACAGATACGCAGTATTTT. It is translated as CRAGGEYTDTQYF.